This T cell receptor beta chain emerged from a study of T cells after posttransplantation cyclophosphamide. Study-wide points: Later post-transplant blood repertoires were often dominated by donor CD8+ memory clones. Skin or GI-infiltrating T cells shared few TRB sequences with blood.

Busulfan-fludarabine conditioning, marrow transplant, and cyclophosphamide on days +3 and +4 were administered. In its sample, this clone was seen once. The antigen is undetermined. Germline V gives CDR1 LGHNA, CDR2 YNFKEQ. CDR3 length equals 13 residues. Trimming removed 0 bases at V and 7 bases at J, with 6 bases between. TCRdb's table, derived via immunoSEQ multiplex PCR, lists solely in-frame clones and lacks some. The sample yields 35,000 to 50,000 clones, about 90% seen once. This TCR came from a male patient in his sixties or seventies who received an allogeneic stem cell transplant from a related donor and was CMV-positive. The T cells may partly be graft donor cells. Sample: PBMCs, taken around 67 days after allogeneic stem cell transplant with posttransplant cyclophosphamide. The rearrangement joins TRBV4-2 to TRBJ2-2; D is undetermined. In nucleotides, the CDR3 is TGTGCCAGCAGCCAAGATAGGAGCGGGGAGCTGTTTTTT. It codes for CASSQDRSGELFF.